These T cell receptor beta chains were read from a single sample in a study of blood T cells in healthy people across ages. MiXCR was run by TCRdb on the 5' RACE reads, yielding one entry per CDR3 protein. The sample lists 600,000 to 650,000 distinct CDR3 sequences; approximately 50% were seen once. Input material: blood. The receptors here all came from a man aged 55 to 70 in good health. Both conserved end residues are part of each CDR3.

v_call	j_call	cdr3_aa
TRBV20-1	TRBJ2-5	CSARDPRRGRETQYF
TRBV10-3	TRBJ1-1	CAIRSDGMNTEAFF
TRBV3-1	TRBJ2-1	CASSPRTGGPNGQFF
TRBV3-1	TRBJ1-2	CASSQEDREYGYTF
TRBV28	TRBJ1-2	CASSATRVGGYTF
TRBV6-6	TRBJ2-7	CASSYTGTATYEQYF
TRBV7-8	TRBJ2-2	CASSLTEGGYTGELFF
TRBV20-1	TRBJ2-3	CSARLAGEYQGTQYF
TRBV20-1	TRBJ1-6	CSARPGQGYNSPLHF
TRBV6-1	TRBJ2-5	CATLSGLGGRLETQYF
TRBV29-1	TRBJ2-5	CSVHGQGGTQYF
TRBV12-3/TRBV12-4	TRBJ1-2	CASSRQGARNYGYTF
TRBV6-1	TRBJ1-2	CASSGGDRSPGYTF
TRBV27	NA	CASGSSSTGQETQYF
TRBV5-1	TRBJ1-5	CASSVQGEQPQHF
TRBV4-1	TRBJ2-7	CASSQDRASYEQYF
TRBV6-2/TRBV6-3	TRBJ2-5	CASSYTAGGETQYF
TRBV27	TRBJ2-1	CASRAGIGTGGRFEQFF
TRBV6-6	TRBJ2-7	CASSYSTSGVSYEQYF
TRBV6-7	TRBJ2-7	CASSYVTSGDKAGEQYF
TRBV6-1	NA	CASSWGEGEQYF
TRBV29-1	TRBJ1-2	CSAWGDRGDGYTF
TRBV2	TRBJ2-1	CASSETGYNEQFF
TRBV3-1	TRBJ2-5	CASSRTTSGGQETQYF
TRBV20-1	TRBJ1-4	CSARATGSEKLFF
TRBV7-9	TRBJ2-7	CASSLANEGEQYF
TRBV3-1	TRBJ2-1	CASSQVYEQFF
TRBV3-1	TRBJ1-2	CASSQEPGRDPYGYTF
TRBV5-1	TRBJ2-7	CASSATSGTHEQYF
TRBV27	NA	CASSLSGWRLEAYEQYF
TRBV7-8	TRBJ2-7	CASSKTSAGMGAQYF
TRBV7-2	TRBJ2-4	CASRRGGGARGIQYF
TRBV20-1	TRBJ1-5	CSGGKGSNQPQHF
TRBV7-9	TRBJ2-7	CASSFRGNGVQYF
TRBV5-1	TRBJ2-3	CASSLEAVGSGPDTQYF